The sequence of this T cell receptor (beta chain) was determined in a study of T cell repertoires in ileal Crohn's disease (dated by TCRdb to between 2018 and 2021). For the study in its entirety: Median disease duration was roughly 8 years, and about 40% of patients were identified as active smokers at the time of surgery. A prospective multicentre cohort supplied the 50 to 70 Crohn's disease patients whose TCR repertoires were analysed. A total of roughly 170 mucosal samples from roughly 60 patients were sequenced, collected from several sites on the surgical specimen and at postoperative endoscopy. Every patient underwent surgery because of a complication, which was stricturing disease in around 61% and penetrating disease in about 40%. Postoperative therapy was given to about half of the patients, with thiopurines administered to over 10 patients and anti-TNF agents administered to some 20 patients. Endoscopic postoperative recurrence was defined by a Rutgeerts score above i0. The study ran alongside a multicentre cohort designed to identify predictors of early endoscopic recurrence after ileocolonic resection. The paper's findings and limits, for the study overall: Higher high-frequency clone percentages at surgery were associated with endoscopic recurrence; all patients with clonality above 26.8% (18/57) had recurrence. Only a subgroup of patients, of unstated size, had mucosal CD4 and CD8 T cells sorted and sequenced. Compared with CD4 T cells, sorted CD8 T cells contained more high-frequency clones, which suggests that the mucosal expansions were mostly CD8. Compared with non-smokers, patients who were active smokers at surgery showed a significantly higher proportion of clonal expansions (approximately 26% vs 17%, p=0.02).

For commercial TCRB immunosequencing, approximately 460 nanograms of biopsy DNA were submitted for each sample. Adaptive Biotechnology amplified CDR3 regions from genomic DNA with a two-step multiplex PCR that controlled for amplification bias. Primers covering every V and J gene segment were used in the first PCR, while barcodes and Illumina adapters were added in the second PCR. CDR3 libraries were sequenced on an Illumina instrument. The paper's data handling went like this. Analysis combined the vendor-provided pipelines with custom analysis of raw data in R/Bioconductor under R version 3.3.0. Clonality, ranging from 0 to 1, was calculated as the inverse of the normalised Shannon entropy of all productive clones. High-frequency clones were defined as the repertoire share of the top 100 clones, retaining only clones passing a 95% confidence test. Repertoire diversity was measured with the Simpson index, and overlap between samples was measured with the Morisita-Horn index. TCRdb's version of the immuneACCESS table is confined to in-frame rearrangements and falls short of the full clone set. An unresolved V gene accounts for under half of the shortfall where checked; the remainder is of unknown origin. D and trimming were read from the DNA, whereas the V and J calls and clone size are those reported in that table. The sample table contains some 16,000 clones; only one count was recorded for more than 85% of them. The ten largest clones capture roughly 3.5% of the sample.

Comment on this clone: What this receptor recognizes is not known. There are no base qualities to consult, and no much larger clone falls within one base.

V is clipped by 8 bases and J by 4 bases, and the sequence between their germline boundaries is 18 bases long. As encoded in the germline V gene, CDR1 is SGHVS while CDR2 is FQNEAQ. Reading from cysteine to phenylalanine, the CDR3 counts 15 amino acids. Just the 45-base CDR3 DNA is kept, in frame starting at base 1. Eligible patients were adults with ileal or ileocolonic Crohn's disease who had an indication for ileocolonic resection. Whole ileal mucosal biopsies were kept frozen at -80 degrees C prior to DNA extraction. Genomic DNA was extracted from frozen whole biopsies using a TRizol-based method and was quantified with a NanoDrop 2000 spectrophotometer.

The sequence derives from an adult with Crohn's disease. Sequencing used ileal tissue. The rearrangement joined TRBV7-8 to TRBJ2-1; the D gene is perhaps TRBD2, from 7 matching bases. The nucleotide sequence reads TGTGCCAGCGAAAATGTAGGGGGGGGGTACAATGAGCAGTTCTTC. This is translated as CASENVGGGYNEQFF.